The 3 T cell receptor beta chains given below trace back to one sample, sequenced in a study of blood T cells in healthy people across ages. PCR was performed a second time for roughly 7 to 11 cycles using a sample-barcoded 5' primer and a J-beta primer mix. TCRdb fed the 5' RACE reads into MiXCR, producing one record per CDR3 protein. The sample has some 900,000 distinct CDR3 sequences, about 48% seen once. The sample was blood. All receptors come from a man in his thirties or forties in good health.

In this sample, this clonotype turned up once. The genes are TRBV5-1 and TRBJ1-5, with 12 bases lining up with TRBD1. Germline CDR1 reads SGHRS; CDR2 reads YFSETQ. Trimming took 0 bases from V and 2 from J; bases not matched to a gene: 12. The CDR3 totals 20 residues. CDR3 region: CASSLGRWDRGQRGNQPQHF. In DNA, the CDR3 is TGCGCCAGCAGCTTGGGGCGGTGGGACAGGGGGCAAAGAGGCAATCAGCCCCAGCATTTT. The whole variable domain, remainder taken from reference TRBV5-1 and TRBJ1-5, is KAGVTQTPRYLIKTRGQQVTLSCSPISGHRSVSWYQQTPGQGLQFLFEYFSETQRNKGNFPGRFSGRQFSNSRSEMNVSTLELGDSALYLCASSLGRWDRGQRGNQPQHFGDGTRLSIL.

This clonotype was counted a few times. CDR3 loop: CASSLVALARNEQFF. CDR3 sequence (DNA): TGTGCCAGCAGTTTAGTCGCTCTAGCACGAAATGAGCAGTTCTTC. This sequence joins TRBV27 and TRBJ2-1, with a weak D call TRBD2 (5 bases). The CDR3 sequence is 15 residues long. The V end lost 2 bases, the J end lost 7 bases, and 15 bases lay between the germline ends. Germline V gene lookup returns CDR1 MNHEY and CDR2 SMNVEV (reference sequence).

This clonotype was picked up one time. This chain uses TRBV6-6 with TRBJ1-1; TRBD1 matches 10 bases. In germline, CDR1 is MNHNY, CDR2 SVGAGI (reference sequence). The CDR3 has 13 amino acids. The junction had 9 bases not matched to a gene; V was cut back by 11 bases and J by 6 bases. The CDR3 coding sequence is TGTGCCGGGGAGGACAGGGGGAGGGCTGAAGCTTTCTTT. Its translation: CAGEDRGRAEAFF.